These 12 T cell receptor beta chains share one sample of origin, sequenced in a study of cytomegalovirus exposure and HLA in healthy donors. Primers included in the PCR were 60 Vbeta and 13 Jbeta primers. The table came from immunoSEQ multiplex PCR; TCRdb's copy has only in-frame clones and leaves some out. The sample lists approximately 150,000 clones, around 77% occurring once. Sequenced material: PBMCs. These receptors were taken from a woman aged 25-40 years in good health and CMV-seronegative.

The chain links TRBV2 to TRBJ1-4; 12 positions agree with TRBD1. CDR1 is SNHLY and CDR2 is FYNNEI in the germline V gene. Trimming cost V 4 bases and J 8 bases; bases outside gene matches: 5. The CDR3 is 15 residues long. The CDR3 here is CASSGDRGQVEKLFF. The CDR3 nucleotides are TGTGCCAGCAGTGGGGACAGGGGGCAGGTGGAAAAACTGTTTTTT.

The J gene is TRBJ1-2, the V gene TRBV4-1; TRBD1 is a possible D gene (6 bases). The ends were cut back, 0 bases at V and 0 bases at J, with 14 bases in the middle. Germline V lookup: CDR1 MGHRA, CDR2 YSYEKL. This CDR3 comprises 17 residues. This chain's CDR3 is CASSQEALTGSNYGYTF. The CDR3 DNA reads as TGCGCCAGCAGCCAAGAAGCCCTCACAGGGTCTAACTATGGCTACACCTTC.

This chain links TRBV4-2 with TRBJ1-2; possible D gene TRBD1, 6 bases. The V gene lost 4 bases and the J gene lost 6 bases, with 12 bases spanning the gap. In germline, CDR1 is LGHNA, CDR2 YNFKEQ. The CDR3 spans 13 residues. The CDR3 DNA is TGTGCCAGCAGCCCCAGGGGTCTTGATGGCTACACCTTC. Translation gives CASSPRGLDGYTF.

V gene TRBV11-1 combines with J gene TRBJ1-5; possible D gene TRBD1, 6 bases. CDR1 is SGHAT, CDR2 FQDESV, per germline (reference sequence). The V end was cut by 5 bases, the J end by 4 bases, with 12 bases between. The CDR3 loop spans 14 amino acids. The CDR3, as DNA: TGTGCCAGCAGCCTCGACAGGACTAATCAGCCCCAGCATTTT. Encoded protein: CASSLDRTNQPQHF.

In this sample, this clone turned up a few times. Here the CDR3 reads CASSLSHTEAFF. As DNA, the CDR3 is TGTGCCAGCAGTTTATCTCACACTGAAGCTTTCTTT. The rearrangement links TRBV28 to TRBJ1-1; D gene ambiguous. The CDR3 runs to 12 residues. Germline V gives CDR1 MDHEN, CDR2 SYDVKM. V was trimmed by 1 base and J by 3 bases, leaving 3 bases between them.

This CDR3 reads CASSSIQGSTGANVLTF. CDR3 DNA sequence: TGTGCCAGCAGCTCCATACAGGGGAGTACTGGGGCCAACGTCCTGACTTTC. The rearrangement joins TRBV7-3 to TRBJ2-6, with 7 nucleotides matching TRBD1. CDR1 SGHTA and CDR2 FQGTGA come from the germline V gene. This CDR3 region has 17 residues. The V gene end was trimmed by 4 bases and the J gene end by 2 bases; junction bases not matched to a gene: 8.

The CDR3 DNA is TGTGCCAGCAGCGTAGATAGCGGGAGAAACGAGCAGTACTTC. It is translated as CASSVDSGRNEQYF. The rearrangement joins TRBV9 to TRBJ2-7, with 9 bases matching TRBD2. Germline CDR1 is SGDLS and CDR2 is YYNGEE. The CDR3 extends over 14 amino acids. V gave up 0 bases and J gave up 5 bases; unmatched junction bases: 3.

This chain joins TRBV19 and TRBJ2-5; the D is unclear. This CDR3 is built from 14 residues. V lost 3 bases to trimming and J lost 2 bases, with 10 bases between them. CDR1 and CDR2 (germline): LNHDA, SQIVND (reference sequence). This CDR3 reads CASSIEHRQETQYF. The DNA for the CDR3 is TGTGCCAGTAGTATTGAGCACAGACAAGAGACCCAGTACTTC.

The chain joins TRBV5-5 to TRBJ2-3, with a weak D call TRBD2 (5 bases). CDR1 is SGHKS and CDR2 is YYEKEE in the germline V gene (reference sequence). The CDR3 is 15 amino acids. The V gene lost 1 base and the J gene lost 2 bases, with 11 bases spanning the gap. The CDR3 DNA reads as TGTGCCAGCAGCTTGTGGGGAGTAACCACAGATACGCAGTATTTT. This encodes CASSLWGVTTDTQYF.

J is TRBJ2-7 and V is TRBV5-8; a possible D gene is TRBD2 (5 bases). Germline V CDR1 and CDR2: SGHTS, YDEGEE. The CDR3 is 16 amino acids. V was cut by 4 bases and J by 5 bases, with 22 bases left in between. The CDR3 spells CASSTRLKPATHEQYF. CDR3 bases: TGTGCCAGCAGCACAAGACTAAAACCCGCTACGCACGAGCAGTACTTC.

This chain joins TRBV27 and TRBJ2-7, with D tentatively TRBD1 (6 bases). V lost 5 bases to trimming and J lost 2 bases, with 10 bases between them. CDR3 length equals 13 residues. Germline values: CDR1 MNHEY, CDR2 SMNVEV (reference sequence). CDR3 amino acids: CASSAQGTYEQYF. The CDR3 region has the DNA TGTGCCAGCAGTGCACAGGGAACCTACGAGCAGTACTTC.

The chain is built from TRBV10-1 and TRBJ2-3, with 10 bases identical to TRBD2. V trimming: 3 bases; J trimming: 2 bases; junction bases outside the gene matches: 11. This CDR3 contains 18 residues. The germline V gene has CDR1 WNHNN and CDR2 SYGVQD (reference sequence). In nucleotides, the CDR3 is TGCGCCAGCAGTGAATCAAGTCCCAGCGGGGGGGCCACAGATACGCAGTATTTT. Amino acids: CASSESSPSGGATDTQYF.